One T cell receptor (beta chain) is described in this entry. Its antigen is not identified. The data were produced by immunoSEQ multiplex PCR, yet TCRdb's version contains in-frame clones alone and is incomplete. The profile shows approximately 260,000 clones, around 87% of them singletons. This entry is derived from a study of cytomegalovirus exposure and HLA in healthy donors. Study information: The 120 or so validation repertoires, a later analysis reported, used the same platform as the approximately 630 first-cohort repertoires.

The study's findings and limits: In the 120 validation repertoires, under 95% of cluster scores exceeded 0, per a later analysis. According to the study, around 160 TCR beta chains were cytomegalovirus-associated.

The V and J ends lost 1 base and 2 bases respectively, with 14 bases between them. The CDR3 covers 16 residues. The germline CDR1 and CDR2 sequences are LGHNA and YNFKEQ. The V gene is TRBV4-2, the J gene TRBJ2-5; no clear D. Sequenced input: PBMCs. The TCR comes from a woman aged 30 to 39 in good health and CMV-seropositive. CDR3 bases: TGTGCCAGCAGCCAAGTCGATAATTCGGTACAAGAGACCCAGTACTTC. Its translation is CASSQVDNSVQETQYF.